The rows below give T cell receptor beta chains drawn from one sample of a study of blood T cell repertoires in COVID-19. Generated by immunoSEQ multiplex PCR, the TCRdb table keeps only in-frame clones and is missing some. The sample has some 240,000 clones; 80% to 90% are singletons. The sample consisted of PBMCs or T cells enriched from blood (not recorded which). These receptors all stem from a woman aged 35 to 49 who had been exposed to COVID-19. Each CDR3 is given with its conserved first and last residue. D genes are given only for firm matches. Clone size appears in some rows only: once, few, many, or a class for an expanded clone.

TRBV5-6,NA,NA,TRBJ1-2,TGTGCCAGCAGCCCCTCCCACAGCTATGGCTACACCTTC,CASSPSHSYGYTF
TRBV5-1,NA,NA,TRBJ1-2,TGTGCCAGCAGCTTGATCGCGGTAGAGGTTGGCTACACCTTC,CASSLIAVEVGYTF
TRBV2,NA,NA,TRBJ2-3,TGTGCCAGCAGTGGACTAGGAGGTACGCAGTATTTT,CASSGLGGTQYF
TRBV19,NA,NA,TRBJ1-2,TGTGCCAGTAGTATAGATGGGGGCCTTAACTATGGCTACACCTTC,CASSIDGGLNYGYTF
TRBV5-1,NA,NA,TRBJ2-5,TGCGCCAGCACCCAGCGAGAGACCCAGTACTTC,CASTQRETQYF
TRBV7-8,once,NA,TRBJ1-1,TGTGCCAGCAGCCCTCGGTGGGGCCCGAACACTGAAGCTTTCTTT,CASSPRWGPNTEAFF
TRBV10-3,NA,NA,TRBJ2-1,TGTGCCATCAGTTCGGGGAATGAGCAGTTCTTC,CAISSGNEQFF
TRBV4-3,NA,TRBD1,TRBJ1-2,TGCGCCAGCAGCCAGATCCCAGGGGGTAGGAGTGGCTACACCTTC,CASSQIPGGRSGYTF
TRBV12-2,NA,NA,TRBJ2-3,TGTGCAAGTCGCTCACTCCGGGACAGGGGGCGCACAGATACGCAGTATTTT,CASRSLRDRGRTDTQYF
TRBV7-2,NA,TRBD2,TRBJ2-1,TGTGCCAGCAGCTTAGCCGCGACTAGCTTGAAAAATGAGCAGTTCTTC,CASSLAATSLKNEQFF
TRBV18,NA,NA,TRBJ2-7,TGTGCCAGCTCACCACCATATCTGAGCTACGAGCAGTACTTC,CASSPPYLSYEQYF
TRBV7-9,NA,TRBD1,TRBJ1-3,TGTGCCAGCAGCGGGGACAGGGTTGGTTATGGAAACACCATATATTTT,CASSGDRVGYGNTIYF
TRBV19,few,TRBD1,TRBJ1-2,TGTGCCAGTAGTACCCGACAGGGGGGTAACTATGGCTACACCTTC,CASSTRQGGNYGYTF
TRBV2,NA,NA,TRBJ1-5,TGTGCCAGCAGTGACGCAGGGGATCAGCCCCAGCATTTT,CASSDAGDQPQHF
TRBV4-3,NA,NA,TRBJ2-1,TGCGCCAGCAGCCAAGAGATAACAGATGCCTACAGTGAGCAGTTCTTC,CASSQEITDAYSEQFF
TRBV7-8,NA,NA,TRBJ1-1,TGTGCCAGCAGCTTAGTAGCCAGATGGAACACTGAAGCTTTCTTT,CASSLVARWNTEAFF
TRBV19,NA,TRBD2,TRBJ2-1,TGTGCCAGTAGTATAGACGCCTCTAGCGGGAGGGCCGGGTACAATGAGCAGTTCTTC,CASSIDASSGRAGYNEQFF
TRBV3-1/TRBV3-2,once,NA,TRBJ2-6,TGTGCCAGCAGCCAAGGCGGGCGGAGCCTCGGGGGGGCCAACGTCCTGACTTTC,CASSQGGRSLGGANVLTF
TRBV7-2,NA,NA,TRBJ1-1,TGTGCCAGCAGCCCCCGGGGTTCGGTTGAAGCTTTCTTT,CASSPRGSVEAFF
TRBV10-3,NA,NA,TRBJ1-5,TGTGCCATCAGTGGACGACACAATAGCAATCAGCCCCAGCATTTT,CAISGRHNSNQPQHF
TRBV23-1,NA,NA,TRBJ1-3,TGCGCCAGCAGTCAAATCGCCAGGGAATATTTTGTAACCATATATTTT,CASSQIAREYFVTIYF
TRBV12-3/TRBV12-4,NA,TRBD1,TRBJ1-2,TGTGCCAGCGCGGGCAGGGGGAACTATGGCTACACCTTC,CASAGRGNYGYTF